Below, one T cell receptor beta chain is given with its context. The CDR3 is made up of 10 amino acids. Germline assignment: CDR1 SQVTM and CDR2 ANQGSEA. The data are from a study of CD8+ T cells in alopecia areata. The authors extracted RNA and reverse transcribed it into cDNA as the sequencing template. Method: immunoSEQ multiplex PCR; TCRdb's copy keeps in-frame clones and lacks some. The table shows under 130,000 clones, with 55% occurring only once. The rearrangement uses TRBV29-1 and TRBJ1-1; D not resolved. The origin of this receptor is a human donor in good health. Sequencing input: CD4+ T cells sorted from blood. Written as DNA, the CDR3 is TGCAGTGCCAGGAACACTGAAGCTTTCTTT. Amino acids: CSARNTEAFF.